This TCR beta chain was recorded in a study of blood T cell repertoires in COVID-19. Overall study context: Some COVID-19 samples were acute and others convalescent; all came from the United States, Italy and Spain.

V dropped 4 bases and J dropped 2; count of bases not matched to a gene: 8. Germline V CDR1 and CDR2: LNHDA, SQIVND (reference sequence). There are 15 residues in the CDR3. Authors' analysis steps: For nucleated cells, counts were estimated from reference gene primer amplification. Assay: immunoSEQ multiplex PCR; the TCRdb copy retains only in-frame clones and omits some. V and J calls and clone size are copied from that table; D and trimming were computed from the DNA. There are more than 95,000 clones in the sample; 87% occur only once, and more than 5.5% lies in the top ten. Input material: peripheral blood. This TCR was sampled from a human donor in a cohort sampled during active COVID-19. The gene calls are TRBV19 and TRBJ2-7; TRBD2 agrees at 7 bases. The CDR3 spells CASSRASGETYEQYF. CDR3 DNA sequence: TGTGCCAGTAGTAGAGCCAGCGGGGAGACCTACGAGCAGTACTTC.